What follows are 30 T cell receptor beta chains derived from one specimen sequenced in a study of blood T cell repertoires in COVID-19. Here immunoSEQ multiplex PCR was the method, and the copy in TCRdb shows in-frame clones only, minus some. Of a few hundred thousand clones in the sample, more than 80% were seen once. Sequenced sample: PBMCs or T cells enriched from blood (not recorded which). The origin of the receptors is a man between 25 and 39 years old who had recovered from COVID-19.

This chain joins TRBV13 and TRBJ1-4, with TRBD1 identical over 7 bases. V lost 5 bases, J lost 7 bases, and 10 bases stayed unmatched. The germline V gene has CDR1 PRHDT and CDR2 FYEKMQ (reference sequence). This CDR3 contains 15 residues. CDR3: CASSIWTGFGEKLFF. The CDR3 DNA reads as TGTGCCAGCAGCATATGGACAGGATTCGGTGAAAAACTGTTTTTT. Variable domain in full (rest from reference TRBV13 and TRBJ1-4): AAGVIQSPRHLIKEKRETATLKCYPIPRHDTVYWYQQGPGQDPQFLISFYEKMQSDKGSIPDRFSAQQFSDYHSELNMSSLELGDSALYFCASSIWTGFGEKLFFGSGTQLSVL.

CDR3 sequence: CASSWAGGGYEQYF. The CDR3 DNA sequence: TGTGCCAGCAGTTGGGCGGGAGGGGGCTACGAGCAGTACTTC. This rearrangement joins TRBV7-9 to TRBJ2-7, with 9 positions matching TRBD2. With 6 bases clipped from V and 3 bases from J, the junction kept 6 bases outside the gene matches. Germline values: CDR1 SEHNR, CDR2 FQNEAQ (reference sequence). The CDR3 extends over 14 amino acids.

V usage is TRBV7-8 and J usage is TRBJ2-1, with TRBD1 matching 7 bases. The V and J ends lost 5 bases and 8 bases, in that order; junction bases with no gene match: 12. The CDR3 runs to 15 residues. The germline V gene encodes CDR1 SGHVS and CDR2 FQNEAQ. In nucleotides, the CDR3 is TGTGCCAGCAGCAACCGGGACAGCTTACTTGATGAGCAGTTCTTC. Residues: CASSNRDSLLDEQFF.

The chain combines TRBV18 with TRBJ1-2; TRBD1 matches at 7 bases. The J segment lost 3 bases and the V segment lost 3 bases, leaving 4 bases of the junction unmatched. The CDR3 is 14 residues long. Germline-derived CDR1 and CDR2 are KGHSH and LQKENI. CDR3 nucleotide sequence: TGTGCCAGCTCACCCCCCACAGGGGACTATGGCTACACCTTC. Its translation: CASSPPTGDYGYTF. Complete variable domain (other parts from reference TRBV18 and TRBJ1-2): NAGVMQNPRHLVRRRGQEARLRCSPMKGHSHVYWYRQLPEEGLKFMVYLQKENIIDESGMPKERFSAEFPKEGPSILRIQQVVRGDSAAYFCASSPPTGDYGYTFGSGTRLTVV.

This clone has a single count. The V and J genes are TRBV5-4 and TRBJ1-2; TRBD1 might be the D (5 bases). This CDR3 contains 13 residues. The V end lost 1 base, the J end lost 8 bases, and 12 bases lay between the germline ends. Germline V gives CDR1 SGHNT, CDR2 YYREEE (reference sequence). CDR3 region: CASSLQGFQGYTF. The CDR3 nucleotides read TGTGCCAGCAGCTTGCAGGGATTTCAGGGCTACACCTTC.

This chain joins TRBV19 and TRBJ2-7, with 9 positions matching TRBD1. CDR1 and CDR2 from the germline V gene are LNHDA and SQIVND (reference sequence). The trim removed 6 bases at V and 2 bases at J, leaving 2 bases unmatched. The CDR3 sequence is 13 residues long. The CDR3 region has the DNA TGTGCCAGTAGGGGGACAGGGACCTACGAGCAGTACTTC. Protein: CASRGTGTYEQYF.

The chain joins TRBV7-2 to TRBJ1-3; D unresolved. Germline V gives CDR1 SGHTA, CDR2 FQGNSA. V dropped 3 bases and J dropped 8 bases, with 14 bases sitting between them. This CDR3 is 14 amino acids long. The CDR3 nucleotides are TGTGCCAGCAGCTTTTCGGCGGCTTCGGACACCATATATTTT. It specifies CASSFSAASDTIYF.

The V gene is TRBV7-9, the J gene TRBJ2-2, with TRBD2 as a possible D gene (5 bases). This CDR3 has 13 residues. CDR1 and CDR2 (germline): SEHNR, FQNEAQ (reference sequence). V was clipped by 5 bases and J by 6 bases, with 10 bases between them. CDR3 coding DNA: TGTGCCAGCAGCATACTAGTGTCCGGGGAGCTGTTTTTT. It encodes CASSILVSGELFF.

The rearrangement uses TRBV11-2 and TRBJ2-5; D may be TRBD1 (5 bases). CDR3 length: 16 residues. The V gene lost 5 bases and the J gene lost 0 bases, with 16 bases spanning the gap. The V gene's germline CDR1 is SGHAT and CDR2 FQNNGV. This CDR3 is CASSDRWGRYQETQYF. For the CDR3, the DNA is TGTGCCAGCAGCGATAGGTGGGGCAGGTACCAAGAGACCCAGTACTTC. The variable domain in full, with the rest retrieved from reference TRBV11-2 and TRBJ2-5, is EAGVAQSPRYKIIEKRQSVAFWCNPISGHATLYWYQQILGQGPKLLIQFQNNGVVDDSQLPKDRFSAERLKGVDSTLKIQPAKLEDSAVYLCASSDRWGRYQETQYFGPGTRLLVL.

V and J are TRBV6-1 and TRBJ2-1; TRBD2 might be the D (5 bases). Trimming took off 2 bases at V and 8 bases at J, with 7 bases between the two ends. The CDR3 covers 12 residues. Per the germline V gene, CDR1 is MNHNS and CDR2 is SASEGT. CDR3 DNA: TGTGCCAGCAGTGAATTGAGGGATGAGCAGTTCTTC. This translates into CASSELRDEQFF.

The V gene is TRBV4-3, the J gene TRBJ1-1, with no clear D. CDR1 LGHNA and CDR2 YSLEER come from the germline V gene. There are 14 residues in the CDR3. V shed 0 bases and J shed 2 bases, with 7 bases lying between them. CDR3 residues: CASSQDLRNTEAFF. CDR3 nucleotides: TGCGCCAGCAGCCAAGATTTGAGAAACACTGAAGCTTTCTTT.

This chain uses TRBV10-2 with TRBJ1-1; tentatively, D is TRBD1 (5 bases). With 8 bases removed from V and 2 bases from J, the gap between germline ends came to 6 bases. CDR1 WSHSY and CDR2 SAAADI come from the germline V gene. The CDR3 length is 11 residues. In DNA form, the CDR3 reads TGCGCCAGCGGGGCAAACACTGAAGCTTTCTTT. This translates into CASGANTEAFF.

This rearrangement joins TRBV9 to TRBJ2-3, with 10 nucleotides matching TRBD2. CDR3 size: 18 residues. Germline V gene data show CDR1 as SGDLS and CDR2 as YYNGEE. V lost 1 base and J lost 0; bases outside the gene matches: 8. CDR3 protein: CASSVKSGGVVSTDTQYF. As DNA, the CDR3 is TGTGCCAGCAGCGTAAAGAGCGGGGGGGTGGTTAGCACAGATACGCAGTATTTT.

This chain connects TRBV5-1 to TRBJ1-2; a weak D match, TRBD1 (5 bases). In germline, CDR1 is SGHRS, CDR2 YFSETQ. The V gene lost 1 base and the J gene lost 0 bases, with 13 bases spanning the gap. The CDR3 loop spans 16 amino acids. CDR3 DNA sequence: TGCGCCAGCAGCTTGATTGGGGGAGGTTCTAACTATGGCTACACCTTC. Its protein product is CASSLIGGGSNYGYTF.

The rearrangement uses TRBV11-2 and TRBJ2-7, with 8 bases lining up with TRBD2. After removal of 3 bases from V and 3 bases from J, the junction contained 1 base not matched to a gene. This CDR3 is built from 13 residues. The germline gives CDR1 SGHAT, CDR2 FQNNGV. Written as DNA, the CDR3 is TGTGCCAGCAGCTTGGGGACTAGCTACGAGCAGTACTTC. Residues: CASSLGTSYEQYF. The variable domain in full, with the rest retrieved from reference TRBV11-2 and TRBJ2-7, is EAGVAQSPRYKIIEKRQSVAFWCNPISGHATLYWYQQILGQGPKLLIQFQNNGVVDDSQLPKDRFSAERLKGVDSTLKIQPAKLEDSAVYLCASSLGTSYEQYFGPGTRLTVT.

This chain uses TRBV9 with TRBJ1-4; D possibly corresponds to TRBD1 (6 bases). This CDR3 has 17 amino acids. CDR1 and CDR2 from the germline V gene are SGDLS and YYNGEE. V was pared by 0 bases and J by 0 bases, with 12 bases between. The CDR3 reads CASSVEAGDATNEKLFF. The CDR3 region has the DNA TGTGCCAGCAGCGTAGAGGCAGGGGACGCAACTAATGAAAAACTGTTTTTT.

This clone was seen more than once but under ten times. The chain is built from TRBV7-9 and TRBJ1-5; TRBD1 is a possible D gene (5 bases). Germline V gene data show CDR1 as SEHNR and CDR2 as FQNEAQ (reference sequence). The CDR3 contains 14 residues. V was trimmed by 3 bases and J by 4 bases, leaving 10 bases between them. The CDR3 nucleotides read TGTGCCAGCAGCTTTGGGGCCTCAAATCAGCCCCAGCATTTT. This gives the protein CASSFGASNQPQHF.

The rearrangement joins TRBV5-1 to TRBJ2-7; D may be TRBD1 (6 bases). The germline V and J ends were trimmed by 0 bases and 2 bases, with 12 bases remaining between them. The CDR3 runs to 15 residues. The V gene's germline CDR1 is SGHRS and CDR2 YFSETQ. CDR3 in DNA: TGCGCCAGCAGCTTGGCCGTGGGGGCGACCTACGAGCAGTACTTC. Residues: CASSLAVGATYEQYF.

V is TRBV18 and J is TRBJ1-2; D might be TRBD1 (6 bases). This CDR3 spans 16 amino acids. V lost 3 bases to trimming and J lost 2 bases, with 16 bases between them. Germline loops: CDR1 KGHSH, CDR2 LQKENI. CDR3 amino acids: CASSPEQGGGNYGYTF. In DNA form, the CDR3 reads TGTGCCAGCTCACCTGAACAGGGAGGGGGAAACTATGGCTACACCTTC. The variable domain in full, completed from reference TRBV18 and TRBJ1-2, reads NAGVMQNPRHLVRRRGQEARLRCSPMKGHSHVYWYRQLPEEGLKFMVYLQKENIIDESGMPKERFSAEFPKEGPSILRIQQVVRGDSAAYFCASSPEQGGGNYGYTFGSGTRLTVV.

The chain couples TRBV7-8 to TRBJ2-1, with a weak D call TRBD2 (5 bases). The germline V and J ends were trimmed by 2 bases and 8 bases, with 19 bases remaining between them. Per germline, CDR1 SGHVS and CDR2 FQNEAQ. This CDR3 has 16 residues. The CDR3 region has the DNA TGTGCCAGCAGCTTAAACCGGGTAGGTAAGGGAGATGAGCAGTTCTTC. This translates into CASSLNRVGKGDEQFF.

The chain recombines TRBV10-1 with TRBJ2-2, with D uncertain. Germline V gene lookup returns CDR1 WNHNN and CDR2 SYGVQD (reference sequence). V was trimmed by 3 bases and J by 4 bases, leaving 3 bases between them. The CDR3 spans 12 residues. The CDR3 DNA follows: TGCGCCAGCAGTGACAGCACCGGGGAGCTGTTTTTT. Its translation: CASSDSTGELFF.

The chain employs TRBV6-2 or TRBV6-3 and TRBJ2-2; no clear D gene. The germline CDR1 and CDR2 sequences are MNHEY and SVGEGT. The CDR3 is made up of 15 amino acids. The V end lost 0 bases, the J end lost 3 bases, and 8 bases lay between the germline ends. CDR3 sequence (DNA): TGTGCCAGCAGTTACTCAGGCGGAGACACCGGGGAGCTGTTTTTT. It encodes CASSYSGGDTGELFF.

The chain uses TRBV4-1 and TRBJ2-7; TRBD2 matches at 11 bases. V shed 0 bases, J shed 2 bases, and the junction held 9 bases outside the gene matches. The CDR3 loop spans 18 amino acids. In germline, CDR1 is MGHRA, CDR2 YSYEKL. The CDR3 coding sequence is TGCGCCAGCAGCCAAGAAAAGATAGCGGGAGGGTACACCTACGAGCAGTACTTC. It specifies CASSQEKIAGGYTYEQYF.

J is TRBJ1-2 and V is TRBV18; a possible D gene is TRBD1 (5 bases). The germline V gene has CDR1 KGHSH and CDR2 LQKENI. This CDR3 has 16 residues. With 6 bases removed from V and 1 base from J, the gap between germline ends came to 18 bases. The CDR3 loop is CASSPFGGTNNYGYTF. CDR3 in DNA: TGTGCCAGCTCCCCCTTTGGGGGGACTAATAACTATGGCTACACCTTC.

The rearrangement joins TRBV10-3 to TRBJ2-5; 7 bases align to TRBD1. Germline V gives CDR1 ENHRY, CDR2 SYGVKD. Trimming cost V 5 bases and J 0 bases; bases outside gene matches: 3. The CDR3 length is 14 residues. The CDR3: CAISPDRDQETQYF. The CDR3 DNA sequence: TGTGCCATCAGTCCTGACAGGGACCAAGAGACCCAGTACTTC.

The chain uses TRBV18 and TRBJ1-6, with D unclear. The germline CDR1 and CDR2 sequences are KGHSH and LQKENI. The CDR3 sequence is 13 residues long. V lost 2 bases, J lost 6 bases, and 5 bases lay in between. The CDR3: CASSPSGNSPLHF. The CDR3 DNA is TGTGCCAGCTCACCATCGGGTAATTCACCCCTCCACTTT.

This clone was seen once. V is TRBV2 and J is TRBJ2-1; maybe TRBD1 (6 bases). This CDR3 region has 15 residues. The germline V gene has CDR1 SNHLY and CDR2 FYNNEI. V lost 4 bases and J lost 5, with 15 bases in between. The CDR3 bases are TGTGCCAGCAGTGTACCTTCACACAGGGACAATGAGCAGTTCTTC. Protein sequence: CASSVPSHRDNEQFF.

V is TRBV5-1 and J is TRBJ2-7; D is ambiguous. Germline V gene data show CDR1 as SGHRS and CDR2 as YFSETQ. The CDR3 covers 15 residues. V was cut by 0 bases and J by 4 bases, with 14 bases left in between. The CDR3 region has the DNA TGCGCCAGCAGCTTGGTAACCGGGTTTGAATACGAGCAGTACTTC. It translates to CASSLVTGFEYEQYF.

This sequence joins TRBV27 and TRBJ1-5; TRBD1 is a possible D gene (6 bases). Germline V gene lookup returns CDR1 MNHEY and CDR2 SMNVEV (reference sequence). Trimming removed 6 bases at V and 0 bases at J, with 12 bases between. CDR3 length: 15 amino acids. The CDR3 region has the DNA TGTGCCAGCAGGCAACAGGGTTATAGCAATCAGCCCCAGCATTTT. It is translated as CASRQQGYSNQPQHF.

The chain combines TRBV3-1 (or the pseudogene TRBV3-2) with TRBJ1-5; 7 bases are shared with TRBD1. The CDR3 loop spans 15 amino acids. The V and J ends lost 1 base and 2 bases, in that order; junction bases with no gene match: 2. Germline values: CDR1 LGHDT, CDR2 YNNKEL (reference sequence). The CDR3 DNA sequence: TGTGCCAGCAGCCAAGGGACAGGAGGCAATCAGCCCCAGCATTTT. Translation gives CASSQGTGGNQPQHF.